This T cell receptor (beta chain) was obtained from a study of CD8 T cells in acute hepatitis C reinfection. Germline CDR1 reads PRHDT; CDR2 reads FYEKMQ (reference sequence). This CDR3 has 16 amino acids. V was clipped by 5 bases and J by 7 bases; unmatched bases: 12. Time point defined: naive CD8 control sorted from an acute-time-point sample. Measured with immunoSEQ multiplex PCR; TCRdb has only the in-frame clones, and not every one. The sample shows over 35,000 clones, just under 90% of them seen only once. This sequence was found in a man in his thirties or forties with chronic hepatitis C. The gene calls are TRBV13 and TRBJ2-7, with 12 bases aligning to TRBD2. Sequencing input: naive CD8+ T cells from PBMCs. Written as DNA, the CDR3 is TGTGCCAGCAGCCCGAATAGACTAGCGGGGGCCGGGGAGCAGTACTTC. Amino acid sequence: CASSPNRLAGAGEQYF.